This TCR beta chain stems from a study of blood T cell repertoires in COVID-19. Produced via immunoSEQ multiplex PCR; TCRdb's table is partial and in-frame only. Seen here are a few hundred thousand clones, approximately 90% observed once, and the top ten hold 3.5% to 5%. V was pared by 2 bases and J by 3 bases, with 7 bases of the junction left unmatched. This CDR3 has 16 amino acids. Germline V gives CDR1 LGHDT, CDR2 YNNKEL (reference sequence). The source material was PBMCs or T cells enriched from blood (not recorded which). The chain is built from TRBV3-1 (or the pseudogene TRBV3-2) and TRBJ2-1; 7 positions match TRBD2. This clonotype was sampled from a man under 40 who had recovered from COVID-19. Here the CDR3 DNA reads TGTGCCAGCAGCCAAAGTGGGGAGGGACTCTACAATGAGCAGTTCTTC. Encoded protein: CASSQSGEGLYNEQFF.